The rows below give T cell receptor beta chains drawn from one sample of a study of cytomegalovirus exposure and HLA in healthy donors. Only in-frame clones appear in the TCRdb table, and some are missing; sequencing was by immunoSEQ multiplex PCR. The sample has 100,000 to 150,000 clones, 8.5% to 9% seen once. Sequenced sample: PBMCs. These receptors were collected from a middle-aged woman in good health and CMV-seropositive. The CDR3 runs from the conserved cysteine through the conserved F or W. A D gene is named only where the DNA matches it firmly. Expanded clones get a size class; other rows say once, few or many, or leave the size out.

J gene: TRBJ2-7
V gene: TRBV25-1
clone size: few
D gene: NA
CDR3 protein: CASSGYSGAPNEQYF
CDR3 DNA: TGTGCCAGCAGTGGGTACTCAGGGGCCCCTAACGAGCAGTACTTC

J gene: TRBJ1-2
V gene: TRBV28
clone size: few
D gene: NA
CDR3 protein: CASSPPLTGNQGYTF
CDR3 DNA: TGTGCCAGCAGTCCTCCACTCACAGGGAACCAAGGCTACACCTTC

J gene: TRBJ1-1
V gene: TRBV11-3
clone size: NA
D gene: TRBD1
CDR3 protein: CASSLGTGTSSTEAFF
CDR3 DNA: TGTGCCAGCAGCTTAGGGACAGGAACCTCGAGCACTGAAGCTTTCTTT

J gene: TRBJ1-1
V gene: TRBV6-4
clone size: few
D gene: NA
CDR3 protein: CASRAEMNTEAFF
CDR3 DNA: TGTGCCAGCAGAGCCGAAATGAACACTGAAGCTTTCTTT

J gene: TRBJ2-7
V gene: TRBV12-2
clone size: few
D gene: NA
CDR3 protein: CASRLASWRVTNEQYF
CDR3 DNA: TGTGCAAGTCGCTTAGCGTCGTGGAGGGTGACGAACGAGCAGTACTTC

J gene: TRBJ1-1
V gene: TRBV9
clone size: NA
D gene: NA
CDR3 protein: CASSVATGLEAFF
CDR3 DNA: TGTGCCAGCAGCGTAGCCACAGGGTTGGAAGCTTTCTTT

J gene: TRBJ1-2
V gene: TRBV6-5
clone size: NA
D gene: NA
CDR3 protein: CASRETGNGYGYTF
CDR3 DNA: TGTGCCAGCAGAGAGACAGGTAATGGCTATGGCTACACCTTC

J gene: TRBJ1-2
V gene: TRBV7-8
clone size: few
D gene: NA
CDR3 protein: CASSSMEGSYGYTF
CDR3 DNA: TGTGCCAGCAGCTCAATGGAGGGGTCCTATGGCTACACCTTC

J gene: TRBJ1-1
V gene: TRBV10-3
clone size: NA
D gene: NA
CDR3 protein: CAISGGGDDTEAFF
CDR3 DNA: TGTGCCATCAGTGGGGGAGGTGATGACACTGAAGCTTTCTTT

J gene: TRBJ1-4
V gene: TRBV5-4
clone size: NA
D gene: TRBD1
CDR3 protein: CASSTDRTVTNEKLFF
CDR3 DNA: TGTGCCAGCAGCACGGACAGGACGGTAACTAATGAAAAACTGTTTTTT

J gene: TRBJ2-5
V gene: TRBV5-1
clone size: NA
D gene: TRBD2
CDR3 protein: CASSLPGTSGGGLQQETQYF
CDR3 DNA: TGCGCCAGCAGCTTGCCTGGGACTAGCGGGGGGGGACTGCAACAAGAGACCCAGTACTTC

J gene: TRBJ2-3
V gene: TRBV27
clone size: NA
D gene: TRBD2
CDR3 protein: CASSQRAGLTDTQYF
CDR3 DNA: TGTGCCAGCAGCCAAAGAGCGGGACTCACAGATACGCAGTATTTT

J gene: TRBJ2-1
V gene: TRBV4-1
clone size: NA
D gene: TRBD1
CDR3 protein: CASSLRDRTGSYNEQFF
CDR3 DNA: TGCGCCAGCAGCCTCCGCGACCGGACAGGCTCCTACAATGAGCAGTTCTTC

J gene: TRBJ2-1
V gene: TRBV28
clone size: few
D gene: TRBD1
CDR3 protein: CASSHRGRIGEQFF
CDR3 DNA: TGTGCCAGCAGTCACAGGGGGAGAATAGGGGAGCAGTTCTTC

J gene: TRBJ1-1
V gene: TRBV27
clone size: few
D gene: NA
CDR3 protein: CASSLGEHGKNTEAFF
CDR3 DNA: TGTGCCAGCAGTTTAGGGGAACACGGGAAGAACACTGAAGCTTTCTTT

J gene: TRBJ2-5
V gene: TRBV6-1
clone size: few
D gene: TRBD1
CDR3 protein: CASRLTGTHQETQYF
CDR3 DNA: TGTGCCAGCAGGTTGACAGGGACACACCAAGAGACCCAGTACTTC

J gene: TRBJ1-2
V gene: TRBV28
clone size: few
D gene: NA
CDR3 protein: CASRQDSYGYTF
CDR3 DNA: TGTGCCAGCAGACAAGACAGCTATGGCTACACCTTC

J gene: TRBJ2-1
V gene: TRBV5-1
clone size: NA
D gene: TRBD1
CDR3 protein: CASSLPTGENEQFF
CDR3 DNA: TGCGCCAGCAGCTTACCGACAGGGGAGAATGAGCAGTTCTTC

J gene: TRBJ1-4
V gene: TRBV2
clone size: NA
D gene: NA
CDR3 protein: CASSRSANEKLFF
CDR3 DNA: TGTGCCAGCAGTCGGTCGGCTAATGAAAAACTGTTTTTT

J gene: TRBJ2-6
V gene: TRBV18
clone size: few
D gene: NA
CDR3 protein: CASSFSTGGSGANVLTF
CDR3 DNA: TGTGCCAGCTCATTCTCGACTGGGGGGTCCGGGGCCAACGTCCTGACTTTC

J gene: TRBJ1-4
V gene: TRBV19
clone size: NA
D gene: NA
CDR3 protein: CASKNRASNEKLFF
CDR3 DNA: TGTGCCAGTAAGAACAGGGCTTCTAATGAAAAACTGTTTTTT

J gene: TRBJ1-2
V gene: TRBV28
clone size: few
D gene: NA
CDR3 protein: CASSLTGELVYGYTF
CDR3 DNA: TGTGCCAGCAGTTTAACGGGTGAGCTTGTCTATGGCTACACCTTC

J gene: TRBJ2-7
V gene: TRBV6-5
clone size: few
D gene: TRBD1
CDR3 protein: CASSEETGVSEQYF
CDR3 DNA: TGTGCCAGCAGTGAGGAGACAGGGGTCAGCGAGCAGTACTTC

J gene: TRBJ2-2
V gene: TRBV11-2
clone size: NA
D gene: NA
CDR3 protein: CASSSWTDRTGELFF
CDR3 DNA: TGTGCCAGCAGCTCATGGACAGATAGGACCGGGGAGCTGTTTTTT

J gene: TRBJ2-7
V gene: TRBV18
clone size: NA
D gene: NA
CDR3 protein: CASSPPIRTLTYEQYF
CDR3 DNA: TGTGCCAGCTCACCACCTATAAGGACACTTACCTACGAGCAGTACTTC

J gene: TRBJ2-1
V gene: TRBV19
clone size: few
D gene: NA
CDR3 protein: CASSVRTSNNEQFF
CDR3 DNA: TGTGCCAGTAGCGTTAGGACATCCAACAATGAGCAGTTCTTC

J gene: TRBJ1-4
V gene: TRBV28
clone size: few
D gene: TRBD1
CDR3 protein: CASSRTGKNEKLFF
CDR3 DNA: TGTGCCAGCAGTCGGACAGGGAAGAACGAAAAACTGTTTTTT

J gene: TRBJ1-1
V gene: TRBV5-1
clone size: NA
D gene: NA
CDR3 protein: CASSQKSGTRNTEAFF
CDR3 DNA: TGCGCCAGCAGCCAAAAGTCCGGGACAAGGAACACTGAAGCTTTCTTT

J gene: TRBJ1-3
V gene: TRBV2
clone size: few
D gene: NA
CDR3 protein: CARGEEYSGNTIYF
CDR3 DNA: TGTGCCAGGGGGGAGGAGTACTCTGGAAACACCATATATTTT

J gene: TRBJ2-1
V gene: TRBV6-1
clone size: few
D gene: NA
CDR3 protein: CASSFTDDSYNEQFF
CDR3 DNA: TGTGCCAGCAGTTTCACTGATGACTCCTACAATGAGCAGTTCTTC

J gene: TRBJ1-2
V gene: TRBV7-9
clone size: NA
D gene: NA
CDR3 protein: CASKGEGNGYTF
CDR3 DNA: TGTGCCAGCAAGGGGGAGGGGAATGGCTACACCTTC

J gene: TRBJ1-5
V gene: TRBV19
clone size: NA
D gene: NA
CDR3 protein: CASSIIGRFSNQPQHF
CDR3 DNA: TGTGCCAGTAGTATAATCGGCAGGTTTAGCAATCAGCCCCAGCATTTT

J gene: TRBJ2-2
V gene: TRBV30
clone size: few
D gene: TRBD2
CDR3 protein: CAWSVLDGGAVAGELFF
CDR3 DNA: TGTGCCTGGAGTGTACTAGACGGGGGGGCAGTCGCCGGGGAGCTGTTTTTT

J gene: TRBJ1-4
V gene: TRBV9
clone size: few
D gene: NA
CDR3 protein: CASNPKGNEKLFF
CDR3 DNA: TGTGCCAGCAACCCCAAGGGGAATGAAAAACTGTTTTTT

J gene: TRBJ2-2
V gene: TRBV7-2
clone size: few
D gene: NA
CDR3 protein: CASSREPNTGELFF
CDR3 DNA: TGTGCCAGCAGCCGCGAGCCTAACACCGGGGAGCTGTTTTTT

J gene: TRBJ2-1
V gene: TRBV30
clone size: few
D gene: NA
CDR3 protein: CAWSPGTYNEQFF
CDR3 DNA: TGTGCCTGGAGTCCGGGTACCTACAATGAGCAGTTCTTC

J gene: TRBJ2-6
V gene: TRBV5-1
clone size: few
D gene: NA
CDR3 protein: CASSRGSGANVLTF
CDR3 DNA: TGCGCCAGCAGTCGGGGATCTGGGGCCAACGTCCTGACTTTC

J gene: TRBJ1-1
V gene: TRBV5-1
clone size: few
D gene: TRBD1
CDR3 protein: CASSTGGRGNTEAFF
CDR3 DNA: TGCGCCAGCAGCACAGGGGGCCGGGGGAACACTGAAGCTTTCTTT